This TCR beta chain was sequenced during a study of blood T cell repertoires in COVID-19. As for the study in general: Acute and convalescent COVID-19 specimens originated in the United States, Italy and Spain. T cells, B-cell-depleted T cells, or PBMCs provided the cDNA or gDNA that served as material.

Original processing notes: For nucleated cells, counts were estimated from reference gene primer amplification. The data were produced by immunoSEQ multiplex PCR, yet TCRdb's version contains in-frame clones alone and is incomplete. That table is the source of V, J and clone size, and D and trimming were worked out from the DNA. The sample holds a few hundred thousand clones, approximately 83% seen once. The V and J ends lost 4 bases and 2 bases, in that order; junction bases with no gene match: 16. The V gene's germline CDR1 is SGHDT and CDR2 YYEEEE. The CDR3 covers 18 residues. The rearrangement joins TRBV5-6 to TRBJ1-2, with 8 positions matching TRBD1. Sequencing input: peripheral blood. This TCR was sampled from a woman aged 60-75 years with acute or convalescent COVID-19. CDR3 residues: CASSRPGTGKTSNYGYTF. The CDR3 DNA reads as TGTGCCAGCAGCCGACCCGGGACAGGCAAAACTTCCAACTATGGCTACACCTTC.